Listed below are T cell receptor beta chains from one sample, sequenced in a study of identical twins. MiXCR, run by TCRdb on the 5' RACE reads, gives a single entry per CDR3 protein. The sample has 550,000 to 700,000 distinct CDR3 sequences; over 8.5% are singletons. These same data were also listed under a study on yellow fever vaccine responses in identical twins.

What was sequenced was PBMCs. The receptors were gathered from a young woman in good health. Both conserved end residues are trimmed from each CDR3. The order of the fields is clone size, D gene, J gene, V gene, CDR3 protein. A D gene is named only where the DNA matches it firmly. Only some rows state a clone size, as once, few, many or a class for expanded clones.

>few|NA|TRBJ2-7|TRBV7-9
ASSPPGYYEQY
>NA|NA|TRBJ2-7|TRBV10-3
ATRQASYEQY
>NA|NA|TRBJ2-1|TRBV20-1
SARNRSYNEQF
>few|NA|TRBJ1-2|TRBV20-1
SASEDSYGYT
>NA|TRBD1|TRBJ2-1|TRBV7-9
ASSLGTGGIDEQF
>many|NA|TRBJ2-2|TRBV6-2/TRBV6-3
ASTQTGLFTGELF
>NA|TRBD2|TRBJ2-1|TRBV7-6
ASSLGLSGRAANEQF
>few|TRBD2|TRBJ2-7|TRBV6-1
ASSPNSGSGYEQY
>NA|TRBD1|TRBJ2-7|TRBV15
ATRGQGDYEQY
>NA|TRBD2|TRBJ2-5|TRBV20-1
SALSGGQETQY
>many|NA|TRBJ2-1|TRBV11-2
ASSQRVSYNEQF
>few|TRBD1|TRBJ2-1|TRBV19
ASTTTGVSSYNEQF
>once|NA|TRBJ2-3|TRBV5-1
ASSGVSGATDTQY
>many|TRBD1|TRBJ1-1|TRBV7-2
ASSWDRGVTEAF
>few|NA|TRBJ2-4|TRBV14
ASSHLGHWGIQY
>few|NA|TRBJ2-7|TRBV14
ASSQAGTRNSYEQY
>few|NA|TRBJ1-6|TRBV10-2
ASSEGGLFRSPLH
>NA|NA|TRBJ2-7|TRBV7-2
ASSFYATGKYEQY
>NA|NA|TRBJ2-7|TRBV29-1
SVVPGETYEQY
>few|NA|TRBJ1-6|TRBV12-3/TRBV12-4
ASSPRGANSPLH
>NA|TRBD2|TRBJ2-3|TRBV6-2/TRBV6-3
ASSYDILAGGRTDTQY
>few|NA|TRBJ2-3|TRBV12-3/TRBV12-4
ASSFPGLDTQY
>NA|NA|TRBJ2-2|TRBV5-1
ASSFPEGNTGELF
>many|NA|TRBJ2-1|TRBV6-5
ASSYRGGGYNEQF
>few|NA|TRBJ2-5|TRBV5-1
ASSLRRQETQY
>NA|TRBD2|TRBJ2-1|TRBV10-3
AIKEGTSNWEQF
>NA|TRBD1|TRBJ2-7|TRBV20-1
SAPHGPGQGAHEQY
>many|NA|TRBJ2-7|TRBV9
ASSGNPPYSEQY
>NA|TRBD1|TRBJ1-2|TRBV7-2
ASSSQGALRAGGYT
>few|NA|TRBJ1-5|TRBV12-3/TRBV12-4
ASSSRALSNSNQPQH
>few|NA|TRBJ1-6|TRBV5-1
ASSQGNRDGYNSPLH
>NA|TRBD2|TRBJ2-5|TRBV20-1
SAPGGGDQETQY
>NA|NA|TRBJ1-1|TRBV7-9
ASSYLIGTEAF
>NA|NA|TRBJ1-1|TRBV5-1
ASSYGRGSNTEAF
>few|TRBD2|TRBJ2-7|TRBV18
ASSPPDRREGLYEQY
>NA|NA|TRBJ1-2|TRBV5-5
ASSFRDSGTDGYT
>many|NA|TRBJ2-1|TRBV5-1
ASSIPLGHSNEQF
>few|TRBD1|TRBJ1-1|TRBV9
ASSPWTGGDEAF
>NA|NA|TRBJ2-4|TRBV11-2
ASSLSLPGREAKNIQY
>few|TRBD1|TRBJ2-7|TRBV23-1
ASGRQGEAISYEQY
>once|NA|TRBJ1-5|TRBV6-5
ASSYFTVSRAQPQH
>NA|NA|TRBJ2-7|TRBV29-1
SVGAGDPPYEQY
>NA|NA|TRBJ2-3|TRBV28
ASSHSATDTQY
>NA|NA|TRBJ2-5|TRBV6-2/TRBV6-3
ASSYGIEETQY
>NA|NA|TRBJ2-1|TRBV4-2
ASSQDYESYNEQF
>many|NA|TRBJ2-1|TRBV7-9
ASSLARASSKYNEQF
>few|NA|TRBJ2-7|TRBV4-3
ASSQDWAGIAYEQY
>many|NA|TRBJ1-1|TRBV7-9
ASSPGMVTEAF
>NA|NA|TRBJ2-7|TRBV5-1
ASSQDTSLTYEQY
>few|TRBD2|TRBJ2-5|TRBV7-6
ASSRGSSLETQY
>many|TRBD1|TRBJ1-1|TRBV5-1
ASSGDRDTEAF
>many|NA|TRBJ1-4|TRBV5-1
ASSLDPGATNEKLF
>many|NA|TRBJ2-3|TRBV27
ASTVAASTDTQY
>few|NA|TRBJ2-7|TRBV15
ATSRVASDFYEQY
>NA|TRBD2|TRBJ2-5|TRBV3-1
ASSKFASGGTQETQY
>few|NA|TRBJ2-7|TRBV7-2
ASSLRTSHEQY
>NA|NA|TRBJ2-1|TRBV7-2
ASSFSVGMSSYNEQF